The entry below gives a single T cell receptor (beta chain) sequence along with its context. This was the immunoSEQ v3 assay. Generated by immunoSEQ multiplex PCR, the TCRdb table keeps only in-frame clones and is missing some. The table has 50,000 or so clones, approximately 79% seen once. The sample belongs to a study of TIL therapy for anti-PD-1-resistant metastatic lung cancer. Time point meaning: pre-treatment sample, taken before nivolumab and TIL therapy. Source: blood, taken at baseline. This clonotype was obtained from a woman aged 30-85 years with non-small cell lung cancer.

CDR3 sequence: CASSNQNTGELFF. In DNA, the CDR3 is TGCGCCAGCAGCAACCAGAACACCGGGGAGCTGTTTTTT. This chain uses TRBV5-1 with TRBJ2-2, with unresolved D. The germline gives CDR1 SGHRS, CDR2 YFSETQ. CDR3 length: 13 residues. The V gene lost 4 bases and the J gene lost 1 base, with 5 bases spanning the gap.